This T cell receptor (beta chain) was identified during a study of blood T cell repertoires in COVID-19 (dated by TCRdb to the early 2020s). About the full investigation: The collaborator samples originated in the United States, Italy and Spain and spanned the acute and convalescent phases of COVID-19. The samples were drawn from two sources: the first 160 participants of the ongoing ImmuneRACE study, and fewer than 1,500 subjects contributed by 6 global collaborators. The material from the prospective study consisted of cDNA or gDNA derived from T cells, B-cell-depleted T cells, or PBMCs. Nearly every sample came with metadata listing a de-identified subject ID, COVID-19 status, age in years and sex. Subjects who had been exposed to COVID-19, were actively infected with it, or had recovered from it provided the deeply sampled blood TCRbeta repertoires that made up the dataset. Where HLA class I and class II types were available, the types were taken from metadata supplied by the sample provider, not from assay-based typing. A freely available public database, intended as a resource for researchers studying the immune response to SARS-CoV-2, is where the repertoires were released. The full study reports these points: How much clinical and demographic metadata was included differed by source and by participant, and the metadata was provided uncurated.

TCRbeta CDR3 regions were amplified from genomic DNA using the immunoSEQ Assay, a bias-controlled multiplex PCR. The authors' pipeline ran thus. The number of nucleated cells in each sample was estimated by amplification of reference gene primers within the assay. To quantify the absolute abundance of each unique TCRbeta CDR3 rearrangement, sequence reads were collapsed and filtered. For each sample, productive Simpson clonality was calculated as the square root of Simpson's diversity index across productive rearrangements. This immuneACCESS table, as held by TCRdb, lists in-frame sequences with V and J called but not all clones. Of the missing ones, under half trace to an unresolved V gene in checked studies; the others have no known cause. For V, J and clone size, that table is used; D and trimming come from the DNA. Counted in this sample were around 45,000 clones; roughly 90% of them appeared once. The biggest ten clones account for approximately 12% of the sample.

This clone showed up just once. Its antigen is unknown. Base qualities are not provided; no much larger clone lies one nucleotide away. Including the terminal cysteine and phenylalanine, the CDR3 comprises 15 residues. The retained sequence is limited to the CDR3, 45 bases, with the frame set at the first base. V loses 4 bases, J loses 2 bases, and the germline ends lie 15 bases apart. The germline V gene encodes CDR1 MNHEY and CDR2 SVGAGI. Collaborating institutions collected whole blood in K2EDTA tubes following their own protocols. Collaborator samples were shipped for TCRbeta analysis as frozen whole blood, isolated PBMCs, or DNA extracted from either sample type.

This clonotype was sampled from a man older than 75 with acute or convalescent COVID-19. What was sequenced was peripheral blood. Recombination joined TRBV6-5 with TRBJ2-7; the D segment could be TRBD1, given 5 matching bases. CDR3 sequence: CASSWLPDRPYEQYF. The nucleotide sequence is TGTGCCAGCAGTTGGCTTCCCGACAGACCCTACGAGCAGTACTTC.